These 15 T cell receptor beta chains were sequenced from one sample in a study of resident and recirculating memory T cells in vitiligo. Clones were read by immunoSEQ multiplex PCR, and TCRdb kept only the in-frame ones, dropping some. The sample records about 42,000 clones, 80% to 95% being singletons. The sample was blood. These receptors originate from a male donor with vitiligo.

The V gene is TRBV7-2, the J gene TRBJ2-4; 15 nucleotides agree with TRBD2. The CDR3 contains 15 residues. V trimming: 4 bases; J trimming: 13 bases; junction bases outside the gene matches: 8. Germline V CDR1 and CDR2: SGHTA, FQGNSA. CDR3 residues: CASSSGTSGGSAQYF. CDR3 nucleotides: TGTGCCAGCAGCTCTGGGACTAGCGGGGGGTCAGCCCAGTACTTC.

The chain links TRBV7-9 to TRBJ2-7, with a tentative D call TRBD2 (5 bases). This CDR3 is 12 amino acids long. With 5 bases removed from V and 5 bases from J, the gap between germline ends came to 10 bases. From germline, CDR1 is SEHNR and CDR2 FQNEAQ (reference sequence). CDR3 coding DNA: TGTGCCAGCAGCCGAGAGAGGGACGAGCAGTACTTC. Amino acids: CASSRERDEQYF.

This rearrangement joins TRBV5-1 to TRBJ2-5; 9 nucleotides line up with TRBD1. There are 14 residues in the CDR3. Germline V lookup: CDR1 SGHRS, CDR2 YFSETQ. V shed 4 bases and J 5 bases; nucleotides not matched to a gene: 6. The DNA of the CDR3 is TGCGCCAGCAGCCCCGGACAGGGGTTGGAGACCCAGTACTTC. Its translation: CASSPGQGLETQYF.

The chain employs TRBV12-5 and TRBJ1-2; D not resolved. The germline V and J ends were trimmed by 6 bases and 7 bases, with 21 bases remaining between them. CDR1 is LGHNT, CDR2 FRNRAP, per germline. The CDR3 has 15 amino acids. CDR3 sequence (DNA): TGTGCTAGTGGATACCCCAATACAGCAAGCAGTGGCTACACCTTC. Residues: CASGYPNTASSGYTF.

In its sample, this clone was seen a few times. The V and J genes are TRBV19 and TRBJ2-5; D not resolved. This CDR3 spans 13 amino acids. V was pared by 1 base and J by 5 bases, with 8 bases between. From germline, CDR1 is LNHDA and CDR2 SQIVND (reference sequence). CDR3 residues: CASSIGPRETQYF. CDR3 nucleotides: TGTGCCAGTAGTATAGGCCCGCGGGAGACCCAGTACTTC.

This chain joins TRBV5-6 and TRBJ1-1; TRBD1 might be the D (6 bases). CDR1 is SGHDT and CDR2 is YYEEEE in the germline V gene. V dropped 2 bases and J dropped 1 base, with 15 bases sitting between them. This CDR3 is built from 16 residues. CDR3 amino acids: CASSFRSGATNTEAFF. The CDR3 DNA is TGTGCCAGCAGCTTTCGGTCAGGGGCGACGAACACTGAAGCTTTCTTT.

V usage is TRBV7-9 and J usage is TRBJ1-6; the match to TRBD1 covers 10 bases. The CDR3 extends over 16 amino acids. CDR1 is SEHNR, CDR2 FQNEAQ, per germline (reference sequence). After removal of 5 bases from V and 4 bases from J, the junction contained 5 bases not matched to a gene. This chain's CDR3 is CASSIRTGGYNSPLHF. The CDR3 DNA reads as TGTGCCAGCAGCATCAGGACAGGGGGGTATAATTCACCCCTCCACTTT.

The chain couples TRBV2 to TRBJ2-7; 7 bases are a match to TRBD1. J gave up 2 bases and V 5 bases, and 6 bases lay outside the gene matches. Germline V gene data show CDR1 as SNHLY and CDR2 as FYNNEI. The CDR3 is 14 residues long. The CDR3 DNA follows: TGTGCCAGCAGTAGGGACAGCCAAGCCTACGAGCAGTACTTC. Translated: CASSRDSQAYEQYF.

CDR3 sequence (DNA): TGTGCCAGCAGCCCTGGCCGGGGAGGGGCAGATACGCAGTATTTT. Its protein is CASSPGRGGADTQYF. This chain connects TRBV7-2 to TRBJ2-3, with 7 bases matching TRBD2. The V and J ends lost 5 bases and 4 bases, in that order; junction bases with no gene match: 9. The CDR3 is 15 amino acids. Germline loops: CDR1 SGHTA, CDR2 FQGNSA. The full variable domain, in which reference TRBV7-2 and TRBJ2-3 provide the parts outside the CDR3, is GAGVSQSPSNKVTEKGKDVELRCDPISGHTALYWYRQSLGQGLEFLIYFQGNSAPDKSGLPSDRFSAERTGGSVSTLTIQRTQQEDSAVYLCASSPGRGGADTQYFGPGTRLTVL.

As DNA, the CDR3 is TGTGCCAGCAGTTACTTTGCAGATCAGCCCCAGCATTTT. It codes for CASSYFADQPQHF. The rearrangement joins TRBV6-5 to TRBJ1-5; D is unresolved. The germline V gene encodes CDR1 MNHEY and CDR2 SVGAGI. This CDR3 spans 13 amino acids. The V and J ends lost 1 base and 5 bases respectively, with 6 bases between them.

The chain links TRBV5-1 to TRBJ2-1, with D possibly matching TRBD2 (6 bases). The V and J ends lost 3 bases and 0 bases respectively, with 19 bases between them. The CDR3 spans 18 residues. Germline V gene sequence: CDR1 SGHRS, CDR2 YFSETQ. The CDR3 region is CASSSLGEAGSSYNEQFF. In DNA form, the CDR3 reads TGCGCCAGCAGCTCACTTGGGGAGGCAGGTAGCTCCTACAATGAGCAGTTCTTC.

The genes are TRBV7-3 and TRBJ2-1; 9 nucleotides agree with TRBD2. V was pared by 0 bases and J by 10 bases, with 7 bases of the junction left unmatched. The CDR3 is 15 amino acids. Germline-derived CDR1 and CDR2 are SGHTA and FQGTGA. The CDR3 DNA reads as TGTGCCAGCAGCTTAACGTCTGGAGCGGGGGGCGAGCAGTTCTTC. Its translation is CASSLTSGAGGEQFF. The whole variable domain, filled in from reference TRBV7-3 and TRBJ2-1, reads GAGVSQTPSNKVTEKGKYVELRCDPISGHTALYWYRQSLGQGPEFLIYFQGTGAADDSGLPNDRFFAVRPEGSVSTLKIQRTERGDSAVYLCASSLTSGAGGEQFFGPGTRLTVL.

The chain has TRBV29-1 and TRBJ1-1, with D possibly being TRBD1 (5 bases). CDR1 and CDR2 from the germline V gene are SQVTM and ANQGSEA. The V gene lost 6 bases and the J gene lost 5 bases, with 13 bases spanning the gap. CDR3 size: 12 residues. CDR3 protein: CSVISGGTEAFF. For the CDR3, the DNA is TGCAGCGTCATATCGGGGGGAACTGAAGCTTTCTTT.

V gene TRBV7-2 combines with J gene TRBJ2-5; perhaps TRBD1 as D (6 bases). Germline-derived CDR1 and CDR2 are SGHTA and FQGNSA. V was clipped by 2 bases and J by 7 bases, with 20 bases between them. The CDR3 sequence is 16 residues long. CDR3 sequence reads: CASSLPNKQGRGTQYF. DNA of the CDR3: TGTGCCAGCAGCTTACCAAACAAACAGGGTAGGGGGACCCAGTACTTC.

The chain recombines TRBV10-3 with TRBJ1-5; 8 bases fit TRBD1. V lost 10 bases, J lost 3 bases, and 8 bases stayed unmatched. This CDR3 comprises 14 residues. Germline CDR1 is ENHRY and CDR2 is SYGVKD. CDR3 sequence: CASTGGTDNQPQHF. As DNA, the CDR3 is TGTGCCAGCACAGGGGGAACAGACAATCAGCCCCAGCATTTT.